This T cell receptor beta chain was found in a study of cytomegalovirus exposure and HLA in healthy donors. PCR was performed using 60 Vbeta and 13 Jbeta primers. Sequencing was performed with immunoSEQ multiplex PCR; in TCRdb, only in-frame clones are kept and a portion is missing. The sample consists of about 120,000 clones, over 60% of them appearing once. The CDR3 totals 15 residues. V lost 3 bases, J lost 9 bases, and 18 bases lay in between. Germline-derived CDR1 and CDR2 are KGHSY and FQNENV. The sample comprised PBMCs. This sequence originates from a woman in her thirties in good health and CMV-seropositive. This chain connects TRBV16 to TRBJ2-1, with unresolved D. The CDR3: CASSQLATRGGEQFF. CDR3 nucleotides: TGTGCCAGCAGCCAGTTGGCCACCCGTGGTGGTGAGCAGTTCTTC.